This T cell receptor beta chain appears in the sequencing data of a study of T cell changes during pregnancy in multiple sclerosis (dated by TCRdb to between 2017 and 2020). General notes on the study: The study examined how the T cell repertoire changed over the course of pregnancy in women with multiple sclerosis.

This clone is a singleton in its sample. No antigen is known for it. No much larger clone is present one base from it, and per-base qualities are unavailable. Library generation was performed with the immunoSEQ multiplex PCR assay. The table comes from immuneACCESS by way of TCRdb, which keeps in-frame sequences with V and J called. Part of the clones is missing from these tables; in studies checked, under half for an unresolved V gene and the rest for unknown reasons. The sample table lists approximately 32,000 clones, roughly nine tenths of them with a count of one. About 10% of the sample is taken by the ten largest. The CDR3, cysteine through phenylalanine, is 14 amino acids long. The entry retains the CDR3 DNA only, 42 bases that are in frame from base 1. CDR1 is given as SNHLY and CDR2 as FYNNEI, both from the germline V gene. Trimmed from V: 3 bases; trimmed from J: 6 bases; junction bases lacking a gene match: 2.

The sequence is built from TRBV2 and TRBJ2-1, and TRBD2 aligns with 10 junction nucleotides. Sequenced material: CD8+ T cells from peripheral blood mononuclear cells, taken in the second trimester of pregnancy. The sequence derives from a female donor with multiple sclerosis, enrolled in a pregnancy study. The CDR3 reads as follows: CASSDRTSGNEQFF. The nucleotides are TGTGCCAGCAGTGATAGGACTAGCGGCAATGAGCAGTTCTTC.